This is a list of T cell receptor beta chains from one sample in a study of blood T cell repertoires in COVID-19. This table comes from immunoSEQ multiplex PCR, and its TCRdb copy is limited to in-frame clones, with some not included. The sample lists more than 300,000 clones; less than 90% were seen once. Sample: PBMCs or T cells enriched from blood (not recorded which). Receptors were obtained from a woman aged 45-65 years who had recovered from COVID-19. Both conserved end residues are trimmed from each CDR3.

V	J	CDR3
TRBV7-2	TRBJ2-2	ASSTQAIFTGELF
TRBV4-1	TRBJ1-5	ASSQFVAGNQPQH
TRBV5-1	TRBJ2-7	ASSRGDSYEQY
TRBV6-2/TRBV6-3	TRBJ1-2	ASSSPATGLYGYT
TRBV5-1	TRBJ2-7	ASSLSTGGLYEQY
TRBV5-4	TRBJ2-2	ASSLDGAGGELF
TRBV15	TRBJ2-1	ATSLSGSGNEQF
TRBV28	TRBJ1-4	ASSPQAIEWEKLF
TRBV11-2	TRBJ1-3	ASSLAGVERNTIY
TRBV7-9	TRBJ2-7	ASTPPQSPYEQY
TRBV30	TRBJ2-7	AWSGARRTGHFEQY
TRBV6-1	TRBJ2-7	ASTTGPEQY
TRBV6-5	TRBJ1-4	ASTDTAAVEKLF
TRBV19	TRBJ1-2	ATTSLPTGSNYGYT
TRBV29-1	TRBJ1-2	SVEGQGAGYT
TRBV5-6	TRBJ2-7	ASSFYQGAYEQY
TRBV6-6	TRBJ2-1	ASSDLHLQGSEQF
TRBV7-2	TRBJ2-1	ASSLAWAPKNNEQF
TRBV4-1	TRBJ1-1	ASSQTDRVLTEAF
TRBV12-3/TRBV12-4	TRBJ1-5	ASGPVNQPQH
TRBV28	TRBJ1-2	ASSSQGGLYGYT
TRBV2	TRBJ2-6	ASSDNRVGANVLT
TRBV15	TRBJ2-1	ATSTGQGLYNEQF
TRBV7-8	TRBJ1-3	ASSPRQSSGNTIY
TRBV12-3/TRBV12-4	TRBJ2-3	ASSERGAQY
TRBV7-2	TRBJ1-2	ASSLAGGVGNGYT
TRBV29-1	TRBJ1-1	SVNGVRQGANEAF
TRBV5-4	TRBJ1-1	ASSSLAGYQNTEAF
TRBV6-5	TRBJ1-2	ASSYSGRVYGYT
TRBV5-1	TRBJ1-1	ASHAGGLNTEAF
TRBV27	TRBJ1-1	ASSDLTGGGTEAF
TRBV5-1	TRBJ1-1	ASSGTKGVFTEAF
TRBV7-6	TRBJ1-2	ASSLLPGYT
TRBV6-5	TRBJ2-7	ASKSLGEQY
TRBV19	TRBJ1-2	ASSMEYGDTGRSGYT
TRBV30	TRBJ1-2	AWIDQFRGYGYT
TRBV2	TRBJ2-1	ASSESAGGTYNEQF
TRBV3-1/TRBV3-2	TRBJ1-1	ASSRGQGGMNTEAF
TRBV7-2	TRBJ1-2	ASSLGAGQYYGYT
TRBV3-1/TRBV3-2	TRBJ2-1	ASSQWGTSGAGEQF